Listed below are T cell receptor beta chains from one sample, sequenced in a study of shared clonotypes between healthy human individuals. This table comes from immunoSEQ multiplex PCR, and its TCRdb copy is limited to in-frame clones, with some not included. The sample holds 2 million or so clones; about 95% are singletons and the top ten take 0.85% to 1.3%. Specimen: naive CD8+ T cells sorted from blood. Every receptor here comes from a man between 18 and 35 years old in good health. CDR3s include the opening cysteine and the closing phenylalanine or tryptophan. A D gene is named only where the DNA matches it firmly. The size entry is marked missing in some rows and otherwise reads once, few, many or a size class.

D: NA; size: NA; J: TRBJ2-3; V: TRBV6-6; DNA: TGTGCCAGCAGTTCACTGGACAGAAACACAGATACGCAGTATTTT; CDR3: CASSSLDRNTDTQYF
D: NA; size: NA; J: TRBJ1-3; V: TRBV28; DNA: TGTGCCAGCAGTTTCGCAGTTTTCTCTGGAAACACCATATATTTT; CDR3: CASSFAVFSGNTIYF
D: NA; size: NA; J: TRBJ2-7; V: TRBV6-6; DNA: TGTGCCAGCAGTTACGTGGTCACCTACGAGCAGTACTTC; CDR3: CASSYVVTYEQYF
D: NA; size: NA; J: TRBJ2-5; V: TRBV19; DNA: TGTGCCAGTAGTATAGGGTTCGGGGAGACCCAGTACTTC; CDR3: CASSIGFGETQYF
D: NA; size: once; J: TRBJ2-5; V: TRBV7-6; DNA: TGTGCCAGCAGCTTATTAACAGCCCAAGAGACCCAGTACTTC; CDR3: CASSLLTAQETQYF
D: NA; size: NA; J: TRBJ1-2; V: TRBV10-2; DNA: TGCGCCAGCAGTGATCGCCCAGGGCAGAGATCTAACTATGGCTACACCTTC; CDR3: CASSDRPGQRSNYGYTF
D: TRBD2; size: NA; J: TRBJ2-5; V: TRBV4-1; DNA: TGCGCCAGCAGCCAAGGACGCGGGGAGGGGGAGACCCAGTACTTC; CDR3: CASSQGRGEGETQYF
D: NA; size: NA; J: TRBJ2-7; V: TRBV27; DNA: TGTGCCAGCAGTTTAACAGCAGCCTACGAGCAGTACTTC; CDR3: CASSLTAAYEQYF
D: TRBD1; size: NA; J: TRBJ2-7; V: TRBV4-1; DNA: TGCGCCAGCAGCCAAGATCGTGGACAGGGCTACGAGCAGTACTTC; CDR3: CASSQDRGQGYEQYF
D: NA; size: NA; J: TRBJ1-2; V: TRBV5-6; DNA: TGTGCCAGCAGCGTTGAATTGAGGGTCGGATATGGCTACACCTTC; CDR3: CASSVELRVGYGYTF
D: TRBD2; size: NA; J: TRBJ2-1; V: TRBV4-3; DNA: TGCGCCAGCAGCCCCGGTGCGGCGGGAGTGGGTAATGAGCAGTTCTTC; CDR3: CASSPGAAGVGNEQFF
D: TRBD1; size: NA; J: TRBJ2-7; V: TRBV28; DNA: TGTGCCAGCAGTACAACCGGGACAGCGTTCTCCTACGAGCAGTACTTC; CDR3: CASSTTGTAFSYEQYF
D: NA; size: NA; J: TRBJ1-2; V: TRBV4-2; DNA: TGTGCCAGCAGCCAGGTGGGGTGGCTAGGGTCTAACTATGGCTACACCTTC; CDR3: CASSQVGWLGSNYGYTF
D: NA; size: NA; J: TRBJ2-2; V: TRBV27; DNA: TGTGCCAGCAGTTTAGGGGCGAACACCGGGGAGCTGTTTTTT; CDR3: CASSLGANTGELFF
D: TRBD1; size: NA; J: TRBJ2-7; V: TRBV13; DNA: TGTGCCAGCAGCGGGGACAGGGAGGCCTACGAGCAGTACTTC; CDR3: CASSGDREAYEQYF
D: NA; size: NA; J: TRBJ2-1; V: TRBV6-5; DNA: TGTGCCAGCAGTTACGGCGGGGAAACGTACAATGAGCAGTTCTTC; CDR3: CASSYGGETYNEQFF
D: NA; size: NA; J: TRBJ2-1; V: TRBV6-5; DNA: TGTGCCAGCAGTTACAATCTGGGCAATGAGCAGTTCTTC; CDR3: CASSYNLGNEQFF
D: NA; size: NA; J: TRBJ2-2; V: TRBV5-5; DNA: TGTGCCAGCAGCTTGGGTGCGGGACGCCTTTCTTCCGGGGAGCTGTTTTTT; CDR3: CASSLGAGRLSSGELFF
D: TRBD1; size: NA; J: TRBJ1-1; V: TRBV2; DNA: TGTGCCAGCAGGAGTTATGGCGGACAGGGTGAAGCTTTCTTT; CDR3: CASRSYGGQGEAFF
D: NA; size: once; J: TRBJ1-6; V: TRBV5-6; DNA: TGTGCCAGCAGCTTGGGGTCCAGTTATTCACCCCTCCACTTT; CDR3: CASSLGSSYSPLHF
D: NA; size: NA; J: TRBJ2-7; V: TRBV13; DNA: TGTGCCAGCAGCGAGAACTACGAGCAGTACTTC; CDR3: CASSENYEQYF
D: NA; size: NA; J: TRBJ2-5; V: TRBV19; DNA: TGTGCCAGTAGTATTGGGCAGGGTGGAGAGACCCAGTACTTC; CDR3: CASSIGQGGETQYF
D: TRBD2; size: NA; J: TRBJ2-1; V: TRBV5-6; DNA: TGTGCCAGCAGCCACCAGGGGAGTAGCGGGAGTAGGAATGAGCAGTTCTTC; CDR3: CASSHQGSSGSRNEQFF
D: TRBD1; size: NA; J: TRBJ2-7; V: TRBV27; DNA: TGTGCCAGCAGTTTATACCTCGACAGGGGCTACGCTTACGAGCAGTACTTC; CDR3: CASSLYLDRGYAYEQYF
D: NA; size: NA; J: TRBJ2-7; V: TRBV27; DNA: TGTGCCAGCAGAAGTAGCAGGGCCAACGAGCAGTACTTC; CDR3: CASRSSRANEQYF
D: NA; size: NA; J: TRBJ1-1; V: TRBV2; DNA: TGTGCCAGCGGTGTACTGGGCACTGAAGCTTTCTTT; CDR3: CASGVLGTEAFF
D: NA; size: NA; J: TRBJ2-7; V: TRBV27; DNA: TGTGCCAGCAGGACTTTGACAGGATCTTACGAGCAGTACTTC; CDR3: CASRTLTGSYEQYF
D: NA; size: NA; J: TRBJ2-7; V: TRBV4-1; DNA: TGCGCCAGCAGCCAAGTCGACCAGGGGTCCTACGAGCAGTACTTC; CDR3: CASSQVDQGSYEQYF
D: TRBD2; size: NA; J: TRBJ2-1; V: TRBV5-4; DNA: TGTGCCAGCAGCTTTCGGGGCGGGGGGACCAATGAGCAGTTCTTC; CDR3: CASSFRGGGTNEQFF
D: NA; size: NA; J: TRBJ2-7; V: TRBV9; DNA: TGTGCCAGCAGCGTAGGAGAGTTTGGGGAGCAGTACTTC; CDR3: CASSVGEFGEQYF
D: NA; size: NA; J: TRBJ1-1; V: TRBV7-8; DNA: TGTGCCAGCAGCTTTACAGAAGCCACTGAAGCTTTCTTT; CDR3: CASSFTEATEAFF
D: TRBD2; size: NA; J: TRBJ2-2; V: TRBV9; DNA: TGTGCCAGCAGCGCCTCTAGCGGGGTGAACACCGGGGAGCTGTTTTTT; CDR3: CASSASSGVNTGELFF
D: TRBD1; size: NA; J: TRBJ1-6; V: TRBV2; DNA: TGTGCCAGCAGTTCGACAGGGGCTCAAAATAATTCACCCCTCCACTTT; CDR3: CASSSTGAQNNSPLHF
D: TRBD1; size: NA; J: TRBJ1-2; V: TRBV11-2; DNA: TGTGCCAGCAGCCCAGGGGGGGACTATGGCTACACCTTC; CDR3: CASSPGGDYGYTF
D: TRBD1; size: NA; J: TRBJ2-5; V: TRBV5-6; DNA: TGTGCCAGCAGCTTTGTCCGGGACAGGGATGAGACCCAGTACTTC; CDR3: CASSFVRDRDETQYF
D: NA; size: NA; J: TRBJ1-2; V: TRBV13; DNA: TGTGCCAGCAGCTTAGGGAACGGGTTGAGCTATGGCTACACCTTC; CDR3: CASSLGNGLSYGYTF
D: NA; size: NA; J: TRBJ1-6; V: TRBV30; DNA: TGTGCCTGGAGTGCTTGGGACGAGTATAATTCACCCCTCCACTTT; CDR3: CAWSAWDEYNSPLHF
D: TRBD1; size: NA; J: TRBJ1-5; V: TRBV4-1; DNA: TGCGCCAGCAGCCAAGGCGGACAGGGGAGCAATCAGCCCCAGCATTTT; CDR3: CASSQGGQGSNQPQHF
D: NA; size: NA; J: TRBJ1-1; V: TRBV30; DNA: TGTGCCTGGAGGGGCTTGGGGGCCACTGAAGCTTTCTTT; CDR3: CAWRGLGATEAFF
D: NA; size: NA; J: TRBJ2-1; V: TRBV5-6; DNA: TGTGCCAGCAGCTTTGCGGATTCAGAGCAGTTCTTC; CDR3: CASSFADSEQFF
D: NA; size: NA; J: TRBJ1-5; V: TRBV9; DNA: TGTGCCAGCGGGCAGGGCGATAGCAATCAGCCCCAGCATTTT; CDR3: CASGQGDSNQPQHF
D: NA; size: NA; J: TRBJ2-5; V: TRBV5-8; DNA: TGTGCCAGCAGCTACACCGGACTGGGGACCCAGTACTTC; CDR3: CASSYTGLGTQYF
D: NA; size: NA; J: TRBJ2-7; V: TRBV29-1; DNA: TGCAGCGTTGAAGAACATGACAGCTACGAGCAGTACTTC; CDR3: CSVEEHDSYEQYF